The 29 T cell receptor beta chains given below trace back to one sample, sequenced in a study of cytomegalovirus exposure and HLA in healthy donors. It was with 60 Vbeta and 13 Jbeta primers that the PCR ran. Profiling relied on immunoSEQ multiplex PCR, and the TCRdb table lists in-frame clones only, not all of them. The table records roughly 100,000 clones, roughly 80% of them present only once. Sequenced sample: PBMCs. The source is a man between 25 and 39 years old in good health and CMV-seropositive.

The V gene is TRBV2, the J gene TRBJ2-2; D is undetermined. The CDR3 consists of 14 residues. Germline lookup yields CDR1 SNHLY and CDR2 FYNNEI. Trimming removed 4 bases at V and 3 bases at J, with 9 bases between. CDR3 DNA: TGTGCCAGCAGTGTTACAAAGTACACCGGGGAGCTGTTTTTT. As protein: CASSVTKYTGELFF.

The gene calls are TRBV10-3 and TRBJ2-7, with a possible D match to TRBD1 (6 bases). The CDR3 extends over 13 amino acids. V was clipped by 7 bases and J by 3 bases, with 13 bases between them. Germline assignment: CDR1 ENHRY and CDR2 SYGVKD. CDR3 bases: TGTGCCATCATCGATGGACAGTTCTACGAGCAGTACTTC. Its protein product is CAIIDGQFYEQYF.

This clone was seen only once. The chain employs TRBV27 and TRBJ2-6; TRBD1 matches 7 bases. This CDR3 has 16 residues. Germline trimming cut 6 bases from V and 1 base from J; bases unmatched to any gene: 6. Germline V gene sequence: CDR1 MNHEY, CDR2 SMNVEV (reference sequence). This chain's CDR3 is CASSRGQLSGANVLTF. In DNA form, the CDR3 reads TGTGCCAGCAGCCGGGGACAGCTATCTGGGGCCAACGTCCTGACTTTC.

This clone has more than one count but fewer than ten. The J gene is TRBJ2-5, the V gene TRBV18, with D possibly being TRBD1 (6 bases). The CDR3 consists of 14 residues. Germline CDR1 is KGHSH and CDR2 is LQKENI. The germline V and J ends were trimmed by 2 bases and 4 bases, with 11 bases remaining between them. This chain's CDR3 is CASSPVQGRETQYF. The CDR3 coding sequence is TGTGCCAGCTCACCAGTCCAGGGGAGAGAGACCCAGTACTTC.

This chain joins TRBV7-6 and TRBJ2-2; TRBD1 aligns across 7 bases. J was trimmed by 6 bases and V by 2 bases; bases with no gene match: 9. The CDR3 contains 16 residues. Germline V gene sequence: CDR1 SGHVS, CDR2 FNYEAQ. CDR3 sequence reads: CASSLRDRSHAGELFF. The CDR3, as DNA: TGTGCCAGCAGCTTAAGGGACAGATCCCACGCCGGGGAGCTGTTTTTT.

This chain links TRBV4-1 with TRBJ2-5; 8 nucleotides align to TRBD2. Germline trimming cut 1 base from V and 1 base from J; bases unmatched to any gene: 2. The CDR3 sequence is 15 residues long. Germline V gene sequence: CDR1 MGHRA, CDR2 YSYEKL. CDR3: CASSQVGTSQETQYF. CDR3 DNA sequence: TGCGCCAGCAGCCAAGTGGGGACTAGCCAAGAGACCCAGTACTTC.

V is TRBV21-1 and J is TRBJ1-5; TRBD1, the table's D call, was not compared with the DNA. TRBV21-1 is a listed pseudogene. CDR3 length: 16 residues. The CDR3 loop reads CASSKGAGQGDQPQHF. The CDR3 DNA follows: TGTGCCAGCAGCAAAGGCGCGGGACAGGGTGATCAGCCCCAGCATTTT.

V is TRBV2 and J is TRBJ2-3; 11 bases fit TRBD2. The V segment lost 10 bases and the J segment 0 bases; nucleotides outside the gene matches: 3. Per the germline V gene, CDR1 is SNHLY and CDR2 is FYNNEI. The CDR3 is 14 amino acids. CDR3 sequence: CATRLAGSTDTQYF. CDR3 DNA: TGTGCCACTAGACTAGCGGGGAGCACAGATACGCAGTATTTT.

The chain employs TRBV5-6 and TRBJ2-1; TRBD1 matches at 8 bases. Losses at the gene ends were 3 bases for V and 6 bases for J; bases not matched to a gene: 8. CDR3 size: 15 residues. CDR1 and CDR2 (germline): SGHDT, YYEEEE. The CDR3 sequence: CASSSRDRWANEQFF. The CDR3 bases are TGTGCCAGCAGCTCCCGGGACAGGTGGGCCAATGAGCAGTTCTTC.

V and J are TRBV5-1 and TRBJ1-2; 7 bases align to TRBD1. V lost 3 bases to trimming and J lost 4 bases; unmatched junction nucleotides: 3. The CDR3 has 13 amino acids. Per germline, CDR1 SGHRS and CDR2 YFSETQ. The CDR3, as DNA: TGCGCCAGCAGCTCCGGACAGGTCTATGGCTACACCTTC. It codes for CASSSGQVYGYTF.

The rearrangement uses TRBV27 and TRBJ2-7, with D possibly being TRBD2 (7 bases). The CDR3 contains 15 residues. The germline CDR1 and CDR2 sequences are MNHEY and SMNVEV (reference sequence). The ends were cut back, 5 bases at V and 5 bases at J, with 19 bases in the middle. Here the CDR3 reads CASSLVEGGVDEQYF. DNA of the CDR3: TGTGCCAGCAGTCTCGTGGAGGGGGGGGTCGACGAGCAGTACTTC.

A single count supports this clone. The CDR3 DNA reads as TGTGCCAGCAGCCCGGGACTAGCGGGGAGCTCCTACGAGCAGTACTTC. Translation gives CASSPGLAGSSYEQYF. The V and J genes are TRBV5-4 and TRBJ2-7, with TRBD2 matching 13 bases. Germline trimming cut 4 bases from V and 0 bases from J; bases unmatched to any gene: 4. This CDR3 is 16 amino acids long. Germline V gene sequence: CDR1 SGHNT, CDR2 YYREEE (reference sequence).

This clone was found a few times. The chain carries TRBV6-6 and TRBJ1-2, with a possible D match to TRBD1 (5 bases). The CDR3 loop spans 15 amino acids. With 0 bases removed from V and 4 bases from J, the gap between germline ends came to 12 bases. CDR1 and CDR2 from the germline V gene are MNHNY and SVGAGI (reference sequence). CDR3 amino acids: CASSYSIGQGYGYTF. Written as DNA, the CDR3 is TGTGCCAGCAGTTACTCGATAGGCCAGGGCTATGGCTACACCTTC.

V usage is TRBV14 and J usage is TRBJ2-7; possible D gene TRBD2, 6 bases. Trimming cost V 1 base and J 2 bases, with 12 bases left between them. The CDR3 is 15 residues long. Germline CDR1 reads SGHDN; CDR2 reads FVKESK. CDR3 bases: TGTGCCAGCAGCCAAGCTCGGGGACTCACCTACGAGCAGTACTTC. Protein sequence: CASSQARGLTYEQYF.

V and J are TRBV5-8 and TRBJ2-2, with TRBD1 matching over 7 bases. Germline CDR1 reads SGHTS; CDR2 reads YDEGEE. There are 14 residues in the CDR3. The V and J ends lost 2 bases and 7 bases, in that order; junction bases with no gene match: 5. The DNA of the CDR3 is TGTGCCAGCAGCTTACACAGGGGAAGCGGGGAGCTGTTTTTT. Translating gives CASSLHRGSGELFF.

The chain joins TRBV4-2 to TRBJ1-3; tentatively, D is TRBD1 (5 bases). CDR3 length: 17 residues. Trimming removed 1 base from V and 7 bases from J, with 20 bases in between. Germline-derived CDR1 and CDR2 are LGHNA and YNFKEQ. The CDR3 coding sequence is TGTGCCAGCAGCCAAGGAATGGGGCGCGATATAGACAACACCATATATTTT. Translated, it gives CASSQGMGRDIDNTIYF.

The V and J genes are TRBV28 and TRBJ1-3; TRBD1 matches 8 bases. CDR3 size: 14 residues. Germline-derived CDR1 and CDR2 are MDHEN and SYDVKM. V was clipped by 5 bases and J by 3 bases; unmatched bases: 3. The DNA of the CDR3 is TGTGCCAGCAGTACGACAGGGGATGGAAACACCATATATTTT. This translates into CASSTTGDGNTIYF.

This chain connects TRBV7-2 to TRBJ1-1, with D uncertain. V lost 3 bases to trimming and J lost 0 bases, with 14 bases between them. The CDR3 contains 16 residues. Per germline, CDR1 SGHTA and CDR2 FQGNSA. CDR3 amino acids: CASSFPGAFMNTEAFF. The DNA of the CDR3 is TGTGCCAGCAGCTTTCCGGGTGCATTCATGAACACTGAAGCTTTCTTT.

This sequence joins TRBV10-2 and TRBJ2-5; 8 nucleotides align to TRBD2. CDR3 length equals 15 residues. The germline V gene has CDR1 WSHSY and CDR2 SAAADI. Trimming took 8 bases from V and 4 from J; bases not matched to a gene: 12. CDR3 amino acids: CASGIDGLASETQYF. For the CDR3, the DNA is TGCGCCAGCGGAATTGATGGACTAGCCTCAGAGACCCAGTACTTC.

The chain has TRBV7-2 and TRBJ2-1, with TRBD2 matching over 12 bases. V lost 2 bases and J lost 4; bases outside the gene matches: 6. CDR1 and CDR2 from the germline V gene are SGHTA and FQGNSA. The CDR3 contains 17 residues. The CDR3 region has the DNA TGTGCCAGCAGCTTAAGACGGACTAGCGGGGTATACAATGAGCAGTTCTTC. This gives the protein CASSLRRTSGVYNEQFF.

V usage is TRBV4-2 and J usage is TRBJ2-2; 11 nucleotides agree with TRBD2. J gave up 4 bases and V 4 bases, and 8 bases lay outside the gene matches. Germline V lookup: CDR1 LGHNA, CDR2 YNFKEQ. This CDR3 has 17 amino acids. Written as DNA, the CDR3 is TGTGCCAGCAGCCTCCTTAGCGGGGGGGCCGGCACCGGGGAGCTGTTTTTT. Translation gives CASSLLSGGAGTGELFF.

This clone was seen a few times. V gene TRBV6-4 combines with J gene TRBJ1-4, with a weak D call TRBD1 (6 bases). CDR1 is MRHNA, CDR2 SNTAGT, per germline. This CDR3 contains 13 residues. The V and J ends lost 3 bases and 5 bases respectively, with 7 bases between them. CDR3 amino acids: CASSDTGNEKLFF. Here the CDR3 DNA reads TGTGCCAGCAGTGATACAGGGAATGAAAAACTGTTTTTT.

This chain links TRBV9 with TRBJ2-1; D uncertain. The CDR3 has 13 residues. CDR1 is SGDLS and CDR2 is YYNGEE in the germline V gene. V gave up 2 bases and J gave up 6 bases, with 9 bases separating them. DNA for the CDR3: TGTGCCAGCAGCGTCCAGGCTTCCAATGAGCAGTTCTTC. Translating it yields CASSVQASNEQFF.

This clone was counted a single time. The CDR3 sequence: CASSPPDGPGELFF. The CDR3 nucleotides are TGTGCCAGCTCACCACCCGATGGGCCCGGGGAGCTGTTTTTT. The chain combines TRBV18 with TRBJ2-2; D is unresolved. V dropped 0 bases and J dropped 6 bases, with 8 bases sitting between them. The CDR3 spans 14 residues. Germline V gene lookup returns CDR1 KGHSH and CDR2 LQKENI.

The J gene is TRBJ2-7, the V gene TRBV5-4; 9 positions agree with TRBD2. This CDR3 has 13 residues. CDR1 and CDR2 from the germline V gene are SGHNT and YYREEE (reference sequence). V dropped 10 bases and J dropped 2; count of bases not matched to a gene: 7. CDR3 coding DNA: TGTGCCGCGGGGGGGGACAGCCCCTACGAGCAGTACTTC. Protein sequence: CAAGGDSPYEQYF.

This chain joins TRBV6-6 and TRBJ1-5; D is perhaps TRBD1 (5 bases). Trimming stripped 6 bases from V and 3 bases from J, with 12 bases between. CDR1 is MNHNY and CDR2 is SVGAGI in the germline V gene (reference sequence). The CDR3 extends over 14 amino acids. The CDR3 loop reads CASSQGYANQPQHF. The CDR3 region has the DNA TGTGCCAGCAGCCAGGGTTACGCCAATCAGCCCCAGCATTTT.

The chain combines TRBV6-5 with TRBJ2-7, with D possibly matching TRBD1 (5 bases). The V end was cut by 5 bases, the J end by 5 bases, with 16 bases between. In germline, CDR1 is MNHEY, CDR2 SVGAGI. This CDR3 region has 14 residues. The CDR3 sequence: CASSPDTTLHEQYF. The CDR3 bases are TGTGCCAGCAGTCCGGACACAACTCTCCACGAGCAGTACTTC.

The chain couples TRBV15 to TRBJ1-1; D is undetermined. Germline-derived CDR1 and CDR2 are LNHNV and YYDKDF (reference sequence). V was trimmed by 0 bases and J by 4 bases, leaving 15 bases between them. The CDR3 has 16 amino acids. The DNA of the CDR3 is TGTGCCACCAGCAGAGATCTTCGGGTGGAGGGCACTGAAGCTTTCTTT. It encodes CATSRDLRVEGTEAFF.

This chain joins TRBV7-6 and TRBJ2-3; TRBD1 aligns across 7 bases. Germline CDR1 SGHVS, CDR2 FNYEAQ. V shed 5 bases, J shed 1 base, and the junction held 3 bases outside the gene matches. The CDR3 length is 14 residues. The CDR3 sequence: CASSHTGGTDTQYF. CDR3 DNA: TGTGCCAGCAGCCACACAGGGGGCACAGATACGCAGTATTTT. The complete variable domain, with remaining parts taken from reference TRBV7-6 and TRBJ2-3, reads GAGVSQSPRYKVTKRGQDVALRCDPISGHVSLYWYRQALGQGPEFLTYFNYEAQQDKSGLPNDRFSAERPEGSISTLTIQRTEQRDSAMYRCASSHTGGTDTQYFGPGTRLTVL.